The next 22 T cell receptor beta chains were all read from a single sample in a study of blood T cell repertoires in COVID-19. Measured with immunoSEQ multiplex PCR; TCRdb has only the in-frame clones, and not every one. The data hold about 370,000 clones, with around 89% observed a single time. Source material: PBMCs or T cells enriched from blood (not recorded which). The receptors shown here come from a man aged 18 to 35 who had recovered from COVID-19.

The gene calls are TRBV6-2 or TRBV6-3 and TRBJ1-5, with TRBD1 identical over 7 bases. The CDR3 has 15 amino acids. The J segment lost 1 base and the V segment lost 6 bases, leaving 6 bases of the junction unmatched. Germline CDR1 MNHEY, CDR2 SVGEGT. The CDR3 bases are TGTGCCAGCAGCACCTCAGGGGGGAGCAATCAGCCCCAGCATTTT. Its translation: CASSTSGGSNQPQHF.

A single count supports this clone. The DNA for the CDR3 is TGCGCCAGCAGCTTGTTACTAGCGGGAGGGACAGCCGGGGAGCTGTTTTTT. Translation gives CASSLLLAGGTAGELFF. The J gene is TRBJ2-2, the V gene TRBV5-1, with 13 bases lining up with TRBD2. The germline gives CDR1 SGHRS, CDR2 YFSETQ. CDR3 size: 17 residues. The V segment lost 1 base and the J segment 6 bases; nucleotides outside the gene matches: 6.

The rearrangement joins TRBV19 to TRBJ1-5, with a tentative D call TRBD1 (5 bases). In germline, CDR1 is LNHDA, CDR2 SQIVND (reference sequence). V was pared by 7 bases and J by 7 bases, with 14 bases between. The CDR3 length is 13 residues. This CDR3 reads CASNGQGPQPQHF. The DNA for the CDR3 is TGTGCCAGTAACGGTCAGGGCCCACAGCCCCAGCATTTT. Variable domain in full (rest from reference TRBV19 and TRBJ1-5): DGGITQSPKYLFRKEGQNVTLSCEQNLNHDAMYWYRQDPGQGLRLIYYSQIVNDFQKGDIAEGYSVSREKKESFPLTVTSAQKNPTAFYLCASNGQGPQPQHFGDGTRLSIL.

The chain joins TRBV11-2 to TRBJ1-4, with 8 bases fitting TRBD1. Germline CDR1 is SGHAT and CDR2 is FQNNGV. The CDR3 totals 14 residues. After removal of 5 bases from V and 8 bases from J, the junction contained 7 bases not matched to a gene. CDR3 sequence: CASSPGQGGEKLFF. In DNA form, the CDR3 reads TGTGCCAGCAGCCCCGGACAGGGAGGGGAAAAACTGTTTTTT.

The chain uses TRBV7-9 and TRBJ2-3; 7 bases are a match to TRBD2. This CDR3 region has 17 residues. Trimming took 2 bases from V and 0 from J; bases not matched to a gene: 8. In germline, CDR1 is SEHNR, CDR2 FQNEAQ (reference sequence). CDR3 sequence: CASSLWWSGESTDTQYF. The CDR3 region has the DNA TGTGCCAGCAGCTTATGGTGGAGCGGGGAGAGCACAGATACGCAGTATTTT.

A remark on this clone: At one end, the junction sequence differs from germline, possibly due to a read error. The chain carries TRBV6-5 and TRBJ2-7, with D possibly being TRBD1 (5 bases). CDR1 is MNHEY and CDR2 is SVGAGI in the germline V gene. The CDR3 totals 11 residues. In DNA form, the CDR3 reads TGTGCCAGCAGGGCAGCAGGGCCCTCGGACTTC. Translating it yields CASRAAGPSDF.

This chain's CDR3 is CASSSGELQYF. CDR3 nucleotides: TGTGCCAGCAGTTCCGGGGAGTTGCAGTACTTC. This chain connects TRBV6-2 or TRBV6-3 to TRBJ2-7; weak D call: TRBD2 (5 bases). The CDR3 is 11 residues long. Germline CDR1 and CDR2: MNHEY and SVGEGT. Trimming left V 4 bases short and J 9 bases short, with 10 bases between.

This chain links TRBV19 with TRBJ1-1, with D hard to call. The CDR3 runs 14 residues. Germline V gene data show CDR1 as LNHDA and CDR2 as SQIVND (reference sequence). V lost 2 bases and J 4 bases, leaving 11 bases between the germline ends. The CDR3 sequence is CASSISGSSTEAFF. CDR3 in DNA: TGTGCCAGTAGTATAAGTGGCAGTTCCACTGAAGCTTTCTTT.

The CDR3 region has the DNA TGTGCCAGCAGCTTAAAACCCTCAGGGTCAGAGACCCAGTACTTC. As protein: CASSLKPSGSETQYF. The J gene is TRBJ2-5, the V gene TRBV7-3, with D maybe TRBD1 (5 bases). This CDR3 spans 15 amino acids. The V and J ends lost 1 base and 4 bases respectively, with 13 bases between them. Germline V gene lookup returns CDR1 SGHTA and CDR2 FQGTGA.

The chain uses TRBV11-1 and TRBJ2-1; 7 bases match TRBD2. The junction had 8 bases not matched to a gene; V was cut back by 1 base and J by 5 bases. This CDR3 has 16 residues. Germline CDR1 and CDR2: SGHAT and FQDESV (reference sequence). The CDR3 loop reads CASSLEIASGHNEQFF. The CDR3 DNA reads as TGTGCCAGCAGCTTAGAGATCGCTAGCGGACACAATGAGCAGTTCTTC.

This chain uses TRBV18 with TRBJ2-3; no clear D. The germline V gene encodes CDR1 KGHSH and CDR2 LQKENI. V was clipped by 1 base and J by 3 bases, with 8 bases between them. This CDR3 has 14 amino acids. This CDR3 is CASSPLLRTDTQYF. CDR3 bases: TGTGCCAGCTCACCACTGCTGAGGACAGATACGCAGTATTTT.

The chain recombines TRBV29-1 with TRBJ2-1; 9 bases are shared with TRBD2. The CDR3 sequence is 17 residues long. V was clipped by 1 base and J by 7 bases; unmatched bases: 14. Germline V gives CDR1 SQVTM, CDR2 ANQGSEA. This chain's CDR3 is CSVEASSGGSIWNEQFF. The CDR3 coding sequence is TGCAGCGTTGAAGCATCCAGCGGGGGGTCCATTTGGAATGAGCAGTTCTTC.

The rearrangement joins TRBV11-2 to TRBJ2-6; D unclear. Germline V gene lookup returns CDR1 SGHAT and CDR2 FQNNGV. Trimming left V 2 bases short and J 2 bases short, with 4 bases between. The CDR3 covers 14 residues. The CDR3 region has the DNA TGTGCCAGCAGCTTATATCCTGGGGCCAACGTCCTGACTTTC. Encoded protein: CASSLYPGANVLTF.

On this clone: Here the CDR3 omits its conserved ending phenylalanine or tryptophan, so a read error is the likely source. No DNA is shown, since the ends of the CDR3 on it are uncertain; the CDR3 is the one TCRdb lists. The CDR3 reads CSATQGNIYLL. V is TRBV20-1 and J is TRBJ2-3; the table gives TRBD1 as D, unverified against the DNA. Germline CDR1 DFQATT, CDR2 SNEGSKA (reference sequence). The CDR3 numbers 11 amino acids, ends counted.

V usage is TRBV5-5 and J usage is TRBJ1-1; 7 positions match TRBD1. The J segment lost 4 bases and the V segment lost 5 bases, leaving 8 bases of the junction unmatched. The CDR3 consists of 14 residues. From germline, CDR1 is SGHKS and CDR2 YYEKEE (reference sequence). The CDR3, as DNA: TGTGCCAGCAGTAATCCAGGGGGGCCCACTGAAGCTTTCTTT. Its protein product is CASSNPGGPTEAFF.

This chain connects TRBV6-4 to TRBJ1-1, with 12 bases aligning to TRBD1. V shed 2 bases and J 9 bases; nucleotides not matched to a gene: 10. The V gene's germline CDR1 is MRHNA and CDR2 SNTAGT. The CDR3 extends over 16 amino acids. The CDR3 spells CASSDTTGDRGRKAFF. For the CDR3, the DNA is TGTGCCAGCAGTGACACTACTGGGGACAGGGGGCGCAAAGCTTTCTTT.

The chain links TRBV5-4 to TRBJ1-1; tentatively, D is TRBD1 (6 bases). V was cut by 5 bases and J by 0 bases, with 17 bases left in between. The V gene's germline CDR1 is SGHNT and CDR2 YYREEE (reference sequence). There are 16 residues in the CDR3. CDR3 sequence (DNA): TGTGCCAGCAGACCCGATCCGGACAGATTGAACACTGAAGCTTTCTTT. Translated: CASRPDPDRLNTEAFF.

The rearrangement links TRBV19 to TRBJ1-2, with 7 bases aligning to TRBD1. The V gene's germline CDR1 is LNHDA and CDR2 SQIVND (reference sequence). The V segment lost 7 bases and the J segment 7 bases; nucleotides outside the gene matches: 12. This CDR3 has 14 amino acids. CDR3 loop: CASNARQGGVGYTF. The CDR3 nucleotides read TGTGCCAGTAACGCCCGACAGGGCGGTGTTGGCTACACCTTC.

This chain links TRBV7-2 with TRBJ1-2; the D gene is possibly TRBD1 (5 bases). CDR1 SGHTA and CDR2 FQGNSA come from the germline V gene. With 2 bases removed from V and 4 bases from J, the gap between germline ends came to 17 bases. There are 16 residues in the CDR3. CDR3 loop: CASSLSGYRPPYGYTF. The CDR3 region has the DNA TGTGCCAGCAGCTTAAGTGGGTACAGGCCCCCCTATGGCTACACCTTC.

The CDR3 DNA reads TGTGCCATCGGGACTGGGAATGAGCAGTTCTTC. It yields the protein CAIGTGNEQFF. The J gene is TRBJ2-1, the V gene TRBV6-5; D possibly corresponds to TRBD2 (6 bases). There are 11 residues in the CDR3. Trimming left V 10 bases short and J 7 bases short, with 11 bases between. Germline CDR1 MNHEY, CDR2 SVGAGI.

The rearrangement links TRBV6-2 or TRBV6-3 to TRBJ2-7, with TRBD1 matching 12 bases. This CDR3 comprises 15 residues. Germline-derived CDR1 and CDR2 are MNHEY and SVGEGT. Trimming took 5 bases from V and 6 from J; bases not matched to a gene: 8. The CDR3 spells CASSQGTGGLAEQYF. As DNA, the CDR3 is TGTGCCAGCAGTCAAGGGACAGGGGGCTTGGCCGAGCAGTACTTC.

This chain links TRBV30 with TRBJ1-5, with D tentatively TRBD1 (6 bases). V was shortened by 0 bases and J by 6 bases, with 9 bases between the two germline ends. Germline CDR1 GTSNPN, CDR2 SVGIG (reference sequence). This CDR3 region has 13 residues. The CDR3 DNA reads TGTGCCTGGAGTGTAACAGGGACTCAGCCCCAGCATTTT. Its translation: CAWSVTGTQPQHF.